The clone carrying this T cell receptor (beta chain) was counted a few times. This entry comes from a study of T-cell memory formation after mild COVID-19. The germline V and J ends were trimmed by 0 bases and 3 bases, with 12 bases remaining between them. The germline gives CDR1 LNHNV, CDR2 YYDKDF (reference sequence). The CDR3 spans 15 residues. In TCRdb, the 5' RACE reads were re-called with MiXCR into one record per CDR3 protein. The sample lists around 300,000 distinct CDR3 sequences; roughly 13% were seen once. The clonotype was recovered from a man younger than 35 who had mild COVID-19 (a few samples of this study predate the infection). Cell type and time point are not known. Sequencing was carried out using PBMCs or a T cell subset sorted from them (not recorded which). The rearrangement links TRBV15 to TRBJ2-7, with D possibly being TRBD1 or TRBD2 (5 bases each). CDR3 region: CATSRDTRGFYEQYF. In DNA form, the CDR3 reads TGTGCCACCAGCAGAGATACTAGGGGCTTCTACGAGCAGTACTTC.